Listed below are T cell receptor beta chains from one sample, sequenced in a study of blood T cell repertoires in COVID-19. Only in-frame clones appear in the TCRdb table, and some are missing; sequencing was by immunoSEQ multiplex PCR. This sample carries under 150,000 clones, 90% of them seen once, and the ten largest clones take less than 2%. Sequenced sample: peripheral blood. These receptor sequences come from a human donor with active COVID-19. The donor label of this sample is uncertain. Each CDR3 is given with its conserved first and last residue. The order of the fields is D gene, clone size, J gene, V gene, CDR3 length, CDR3 DNA, CDR3 protein. The D gene is left open where the match is weak. Size is omitted from some rows. Given values are once, few, many or a class for expanded clones.

TRBD2	.	TRBJ2-1	TRBV19	14	TGTGCCAGTAGAGTGGCGGGGGGTACCAATGAGCAGTTCTTC	CASRVAGGTNEQFF
TRBD1	.	TRBJ1-4	TRBV5-1	15	TGCGCCAGCAGCGGACAGGGGGCGTTTACTGAAAAACTGTTTTTT	CASSGQGAFTEKLFF
TRBD1	.	TRBJ1-1	TRBV5-8	16	TGTGCCAGCAGCCTGGGGACAGGGGGCTGGGACACTGAAGCTTTCTTT	CASSLGTGGWDTEAFF
.	once	TRBJ2-7	TRBV7-2	16	TGTGCCAGCAGCTTCCAGGGGTCAGGGGGGTCCAGCGAGCAGTACTTC	CASSFQGSGGSSEQYF
.	.	TRBJ1-1	TRBV18	12	TGTGCCAGCTCACCGGTGGGAGCTGAAGCTTTCTTT	CASSPVGAEAFF
TRBD1	.	TRBJ1-1	TRBV3-1/TRBV3-2	12	TGTGCCAGCAGCCATACAGGGGGCCGAGCTTTCTTT	CASSHTGGRAFF
.	.	TRBJ2-3	TRBV7-2	14	TGTGCCAGCAGTCCGTCCTATAGCACAGATACGCAGTATTTT	CASSPSYSTDTQYF
.	.	TRBJ2-1	TRBV24-1	14	TGTGCCACCGCCACGGGGTCCTCCTACAATGAGCAGTTCTTC	CATATGSSYNEQFF
TRBD2	.	TRBJ2-3	TRBV2	17	TGTGCCAGCAGGGCACGGACTAGCGGGGGAAACACAGATACGCAGTATTTT	CASRARTSGGNTDTQYF
.	.	TRBJ2-1	TRBV6-2/TRBV6-3	14	TGTGCCAGCAGTTCGCAACTCGTGAGTAATGAGCAGTTCTTC	CASSSQLVSNEQFF
TRBD2	once	TRBJ2-5	TRBV5-1	14	TGCGCCAGCAGCTTGACTAGCGGGCAAGAGACCCAGTACTTC	CASSLTSGQETQYF
TRBD2	few	TRBJ2-3	TRBV4-3	16	TGCGCCAGCAGCCTCACGGGGGGGCTCGGGTCAGGGTCGCAGTATTTT	CASSLTGGLGSGSQYF
TRBD1	few	TRBJ2-1	TRBV14	15	TGTGCCAGCAGCCAGGTGGGACAGGGGGATAGTGAGCAGTTCTTC	CASSQVGQGDSEQFF
TRBD2	.	TRBJ2-7	TRBV14	19	TGTGCCAGCAGCCAAGGAGGACGGGAGGGAATAAAGGTAATCTACGAGCAGTACTTC	CASSQGGREGIKVIYEQYF
.	.	TRBJ2-7	TRBV28	15	TGTGCCAGCAGTTTATCGGCAGGCGTAGAAAACGAGCAGTACTTC	CASSLSAGVENEQYF
.	.	TRBJ2-1	TRBV11-2	16	TGTGCCAGCAGCTTAGTTACCGGGACACCTTACAATGAGCAGTTCTTC	CASSLVTGTPYNEQFF
TRBD1	.	TRBJ2-7	TRBV6-5	15	TGTGCCAGCAGTTCCGCCGGGACAGGGGGCTACGAGCAGTACTTC	CASSSAGTGGYEQYF
.	.	TRBJ2-2	TRBV5-1	14	TGCGCCAGCACCCTCAACACCGACACCGGGGAGCTGTTTTTT	CASTLNTDTGELFF
.	once	TRBJ1-5	TRBV6-1	15	TGTGCCAGCAGTGAAGCGGCGGGCCGGCATCAGCCCCAGCATTTT	CASSEAAGRHQPQHF
.	.	TRBJ1-3	TRBV7-9	15	TGTGCCAGCAGCACTAGTGGGCAGCTTGGAAACACCATATATTTT	CASSTSGQLGNTIYF
.	.	TRBJ1-2	TRBV6-5	14	TGTGCCAGCAGAGACTCAGGGAAAAGACATGGCTACACCTTC	CASRDSGKRHGYTF
.	.	TRBJ2-2	TRBV9	19	TGTGCCAGCAGCCCCCTCCCCGGGGGGCAAGGGGCCGCGACCGGGGAGCTGTTTTTT	CASSPLPGGQGAATGELFF
.	.	TRBJ1-3	TRBV19	16	TGTGCCAGTAAGATTAAGACAGCGCGCTCTGGAAACACCATATATTTT	CASKIKTARSGNTIYF
.	.	TRBJ2-3	TRBV15	15	TGTGCCACCAGCCCAAGGGGTACCTACACAGATACGCAGTATTTT	CATSPRGTYTDTQYF
.	.	TRBJ2-7	TRBV10-3	12	TGTGCCATCAGTGAGTTTCAGTACGAGCAGTACTTC	CAISEFQYEQYF
.	.	TRBJ2-3	TRBV3-1/TRBV3-2	13	TGTGCCAGCAGCCAGGCTAGCACAGATACGCAGTATTTT	CASSQASTDTQYF
TRBD1	.	TRBJ1-3	TRBV5-6	17	TGTGCCAGCAGCTTGCAGCAGGGGGTCATCTCTGGAAACACCATATATTTT	CASSLQQGVISGNTIYF
TRBD2	.	TRBJ2-5	TRBV2	17	TGTGCCAGCAGTGAAGCCCACTTCGGGGGGTTAGGGGAGACCCAGTACTTC	CASSEAHFGGLGETQYF
.	many	TRBJ2-1	TRBV28	15	TGTGCCAGCAGTTCGTCGGGACACTTATACAATGAGCAGTTCTTC	CASSSSGHLYNEQFF
.	.	TRBJ1-1	TRBV5-1	13	TGCGCCAGCAGCTTGAAAGGGGGCACTGAAGCTTTCTTT	CASSLKGGTEAFF
.	.	TRBJ2-7	TRBV6-1	17	TGTGCCAGCAGTGCCCAACTTCACCGGGGGTTCACCTACGAGCAGTACTTC	CASSAQLHRGFTYEQYF
TRBD1	.	TRBJ1-5	TRBV5-1	16	TGCGCCAGCAGCTTGGGGGCAGGGGGGAAAAATCAGCCCCAGCATTTT	CASSLGAGGKNQPQHF
.	once	TRBJ1-4	TRBV28	15	TGTGCCAGCAGGGGGGCGGAGGTAACTAATGAAAAACTGTTTTTT	CASRGAEVTNEKLFF
.	once	TRBJ2-2	TRBV18	16	TGTGCCAGCTCACCCCACCCCCGGGTTCATCGCGGGGAGCTGTTTTTT	CASSPHPRVHRGELFF
TRBD1	once	TRBJ2-5	TRBV3-1/TRBV3-2	15	TGTGCCAGCAGCCTCCGTACAGGGGGCGGAGAGACCCAGTACTTC	CASSLRTGGGETQYF
TRBD1	once	TRBJ2-3	TRBV24-1	15	TGTGCCACCAGATCCCGGGACAGGAGCAAAGATACGCAGTATTTT	CATRSRDRSKDTQYF
.	once	TRBJ2-3	TRBV18	15	TGTGCCAGCCCAGGGCGGACGTCAGTCACAGATACGCAGTATTTT	CASPGRTSVTDTQYF
TRBD2	.	TRBJ2-3	TRBV4-1	18	TGCGCCAGCAGCCAAGCACTAGCGGGGGCCTCTAGCACAGATACGCAGTATTTT	CASSQALAGASSTDTQYF
TRBD1	.	TRBJ1-2	TRBV7-2	13	TGTGCCAGCACTAGTGACAGGGGCTATGGCTACACCTTC	CASTSDRGYGYTF
.	.	TRBJ1-3	TRBV9	16	TGTGCCAGCAGCGTAGAGTTGCGGAGCTCTGGAAACACCATATATTTT	CASSVELRSSGNTIYF
.	.	TRBJ2-6	TRBV5-1	15	TGCGCCAGCAGGAAACAGGACTCTGGGGCCAACGTCCTGACTTTC	CASRKQDSGANVLTF
TRBD2	.	TRBJ2-7	TRBV9	15	TGTGCCAGCAGCGTAGACTCTAGCGGGACCGGCGAGCAGTACTTC	CASSVDSSGTGEQYF
TRBD2	.	TRBJ2-3	TRBV6-5	16	TGTGCCAGCAGTTACTCGGCTAGCGGGACCACAGATACGCAGTATTTT	CASSYSASGTTDTQYF
TRBD1	.	TRBJ1-6	TRBV5-1	16	TGCGCCAGCAGCTTGGATGACAGGGGGCAAAATTCACCCCTCCACTTT	CASSLDDRGQNSPLHF
.	.	TRBJ1-3	TRBV5-8	15	TGTGCCAGCAGCTCCAGGGAAATACGTGGAAACACCATATATTTT	CASSSREIRGNTIYF
TRBD1	.	TRBJ1-6	TRBV19	16	TGTGCCAGTAGTAGGACAGGGGTGGGTATCGGCTCACCCCTCCACTTT	CASSRTGVGIGSPLHF
TRBD1	.	TRBJ2-5	TRBV7-9	14	TGTGCCAGCAGCTCTACAGGGGGCTGGGAGACCCAGTACTTC	CASSSTGGWETQYF
.	.	TRBJ1-3	TRBV6-5	14	TGTGTCAGCGGGGCGCGGACCAGCCCAAACACCATATATTTT	CVSGARTSPNTIYF
TRBD1	once	TRBJ1-1	TRBV4-3	15	TGCGCCAGCAGCCACGTGACAGGGGTAGGCACTGAAGCTTTCTTT	CASSHVTGVGTEAFF
.	.	TRBJ2-3	TRBV6-2/TRBV6-3	15	TGTGCCAGCAGTTTGAGGCCAACCCGCACAGATACGCAGTATTTT	CASSLRPTRTDTQYF
TRBD1	.	TRBJ1-2	TRBV28	14	TGTGCCAGCAGTTACCCGGGACAGGGAGGTGGCTACACCTTC	CASSYPGQGGGYTF
.	.	TRBJ2-3	TRBV11-2	13	TGTGCCAGCAGCTTAATGAGGACAGATACGCAGTATTTT	CASSLMRTDTQYF
.	few	TRBJ1-2	TRBV5-6	14	TGTGCCAGCAGCTTGGCCGAGGGTAATTATGGCTACACCTTC	CASSLAEGNYGYTF
TRBD1	.	TRBJ2-1	TRBV19	15	TGTGCCAGTATCGGGACAGGGGGCGATATCAATGAGCAGTTCTTC	CASIGTGGDINEQFF
TRBD1	few	TRBJ1-2	TRBV18	14	TGTGCCAGCTCACCAAAGGGTGCAGGGGGCGCGGACACCTTC	CASSPKGAGGADTF
TRBD1	.	TRBJ1-1	TRBV4-2	16	TGTGCCAGCAGCCAAGGTCCTCGGCAGGGGGCAACTGAAGCTTTCTTT	CASSQGPRQGATEAFF
TRBD2	.	TRBJ2-3	TRBV5-1	16	TGCGCCAGCAGCTTGGAGGCGGGGGGCCGTAGGTATACGCAGTATTTT	CASSLEAGGRRYTQYF
TRBD1	once	TRBJ2-7	TRBV18	14	TGTGCCAGCTCACCCCCGGGACAGGGATACGAGCAGTACTTC	CASSPPGQGYEQYF
.	.	TRBJ1-4	TRBV4-1	17	TGCGCCAGCAGCCAAGACTTGGGGGGTTATAAGAATGAAAAACTGTTTTTT	CASSQDLGGYKNEKLFF